The 4 T cell receptor beta chains reported below all come from one sample, sequenced in a study of cytomegalovirus exposure and HLA in healthy donors. Clones were sequenced by immunoSEQ multiplex PCR, and TCRdb holds only the in-frame ones, with some missing. This sample has more than 300,000 clones, with about nine tenths found just once. The sequenced sample consisted of PBMCs. These TCRs come from a woman aged 18-29 years in good health and CMV-seronegative.

The V and J genes are TRBV29-1 and TRBJ2-7, with D maybe TRBD1 (6 bases). Germline CDR1 and CDR2: SQVTM and ANQGSEA. The CDR3 sequence is 12 residues long. V gave up 7 bases and J gave up 1 base, with 11 bases separating them. This CDR3 is CSGRTVSYEQYF. DNA for the CDR3: TGCAGCGGGCGGACAGTTTCCTACGAGCAGTACTTC.

The chain has TRBV4-3 and TRBJ1-1; perhaps TRBD1 as D (5 bases). Germline V gene sequence: CDR1 LGHNA, CDR2 YSLEER. V lost 0 bases and J 4 bases, leaving 9 bases between the germline ends. The CDR3 loop spans 14 amino acids. The CDR3 sequence: CASSQDPGSTEAFF. The CDR3, as DNA: TGCGCCAGCAGCCAAGATCCAGGGTCCACTGAAGCTTTCTTT.

This clone was detected once. J is TRBJ2-7 and V is TRBV5-4; D is undetermined. Germline V lookup: CDR1 SGHNT, CDR2 YYREEE (reference sequence). Trimming removed 2 bases from V and 2 bases from J, with 2 bases in between. The CDR3 extends over 11 amino acids. The DNA of the CDR3 is TGTGCCAGCAGCTTCACCTACGAGCAGTACTTC. Its protein is CASSFTYEQYF.

V and J are TRBV6-6 and TRBJ1-4; TRBD1 is a possible D gene (5 bases). Deletions cut 6 bases from V and 8 bases from J, with 22 bases between. Germline-derived CDR1 and CDR2 are MNHNY and SVGAGI (reference sequence). The CDR3 has 16 residues. The CDR3 DNA follows: TGTGCCAGCAGCCCGGGGGTGGGGAACCTGGGCGAAAAACTGTTTTTT. As protein: CASSPGVGNLGEKLFF.